This is a list of T cell receptor beta chains from one sample in a study of shared clonotypes between healthy human individuals. TCRdb's copy holds only in-frame clones and misses some; the assay was immunoSEQ multiplex PCR. The table includes some 2.1 million clones, around 96% detected once. Sequencing was done on a sample of naive CD8+ T cells sorted from blood. All receptors come from a young man in good health. CDR3s include the opening cysteine and the closing phenylalanine or tryptophan. The order of the fields is clone size, J gene, CDR3 length, V gene, D gene, CDR3 protein, CDR3 DNA. D genes are given only for firm matches. The size field is filled for only some rows; it gives once, few, many or a size class.

>.|TRBJ1-1|14|TRBV28|.
CASSLKSGSTEAFF
TGTGCCAGCAGTTTAAAGTCAGGGAGCACTGAAGCTTTCTTT
>.|TRBJ2-1|14|TRBV27|.
CASSFGGSYNEQFF
TGTGCCAGCAGTTTTGGAGGCTCCTACAATGAGCAGTTCTTC
>.|TRBJ1-3|11|TRBV19|.
CASSGGHDGYF
TGTGCCAGTAGTGGGGGGCACGACGGATATTTT
>once|TRBJ2-3|16|TRBV7-8|.
CASSEPTRGGTDTQYF
TGTGCCAGCAGCGAGCCGACAAGGGGAGGTACAGATACGCAGTATTTT
>.|TRBJ1-1|14|TRBV14|.
CASSLLSGIGEAFF
TGTGCCAGCAGCCTCCTATCGGGAATCGGTGAAGCTTTCTTT
>.|TRBJ1-1|15|TRBV10-2|.
CASCGETEIYTEAFF
TGCGCCAGCTGTGGGGAGACCGAGATATACACTGAAGCTTTCTTT
>.|TRBJ1-6|14|TRBV28|.
CASSPTGIGSPLHF
TGTGCCAGCAGTCCGACGGGTATAGGATCACCCCTCCACTTT
>.|TRBJ2-3|14|TRBV30|TRBD2
CACRGLAGIDTQYF
TGTGCCTGCCGCGGTCTAGCGGGAATAGATACGCAGTATTTT
>.|TRBJ1-1|11|TRBV28|.
CASSLAGKAFF
TGTGCCAGCAGTTTAGCGGGAAAAGCTTTCTTT
>.|TRBJ2-4|20|TRBV4-3|TRBD1
CASPSQPRGSQGASKNIQYF
TGCGCCAGCCCTTCCCAGCCTCGAGGGTCGCAGGGGGCATCCAAAAACATTCAGTACTTC
>.|TRBJ1-3|18|TRBV9|TRBD1
CATLVGVGTGASGNTIYF
TGTGCCACCTTAGTGGGGGTGGGGACAGGAGCCTCTGGAAACACCATATATTTT
>once|TRBJ1-2|15|TRBV9|TRBD1
CASSSRQGIHYGYTF
TGTGCCAGCAGCTCCCGACAGGGTATCCACTATGGCTACACCTTC
>.|TRBJ2-2|15|TRBV19|TRBD1
CASRSGTGDPGELFF
TGTGCCAGTAGGTCCGGGACAGGGGATCCCGGGGAGCTGTTTTTT
>.|TRBJ2-7|14|TRBV27|TRBD1
CASSPWTGSAEQYF
TGTGCCAGCAGTCCCTGGACAGGGTCTGCCGAGCAGTACTTC
>.|TRBJ1-1|15|TRBV28|.
CASSPLRDLDTEAFF
TGTGCCAGCAGTCCCTTGCGGGACCTAGACACTGAAGCTTTCTTT
>.|TRBJ2-7|14|TRBV2|.
CASRGLPGDYEQYF
TGTGCCAGCAGGGGACTCCCGGGGGACTACGAGCAGTACTTC
>.|TRBJ1-3|14|TRBV6-5|.
CASKEGAFRNTIYF
TGTGCCAGCAAAGAGGGCGCTTTTCGAAACACCATATATTTT
>.|TRBJ2-5|14|TRBV6-6|.
CASSYTRGQETQYF
TGTGCCAGCAGTTACACAAGGGGCCAAGAGACCCAGTACTTC
>.|TRBJ2-7|15|TRBV30|TRBD1
CAWKGSRQGLYEQYF
TGTGCCTGGAAAGGGTCCCGACAGGGTCTCTACGAGCAGTACTTC
>.|TRBJ2-2|18|TRBV15|.
CATSRALGAYDSTGELFF
TGTGCCACCAGCAGAGCCCTAGGGGCCTACGATTCCACCGGGGAGCTGTTTTTT
>.|TRBJ2-3|16|TRBV4-3|TRBD2
CASSHMTSGYTDTQYF
TGCGCCAGCAGCCATATGACTAGCGGTTACACAGATACGCAGTATTTT
>.|TRBJ2-5|15|TRBV9|.
CASSVAWGPQETQYF
TGTGCCAGCAGCGTAGCCTGGGGACCACAAGAGACCCAGTACTTC
>.|TRBJ1-5|13|TRBV7-2|.
CASSLGRNQPQHF
TGTGCCAGCAGCTTAGGGCGGAATCAGCCCCAGCATTTT
>.|TRBJ2-7|13|TRBV11-3|TRBD2
CASSLAEAYEQYF
TGTGCCAGCAGTCTAGCGGAGGCCTACGAGCAGTACTTC
>once|TRBJ1-2|16|TRBV7-2|TRBD1
CASSLGRATGNYGYTF
TGTGCCAGCAGCTTAGGCCGTGCGACAGGGAACTATGGCTACACCTTC
>.|TRBJ2-7|12|TRBV29-1|TRBD1
CSGGDRSYEQYF
TGCAGCGGTGGGGACAGGAGCTACGAGCAGTACTTC
>.|TRBJ1-2|18|TRBV28|TRBD1
CASSSRDRTRVYYYGYTF
TGTGCCAGCAGTTCCCGGGACAGGACTCGAGTTTATTACTATGGCTACACCTTC
>.|TRBJ2-1|17|TRBV9|TRBD2
CASSVALSGPLYNEQFF
TGTGCCAGCAGCGTAGCCCTTAGCGGGCCTCTTTACAATGAGCAGTTCTTC
>.|TRBJ2-3|15|TRBV9|.
CASSVEGTGGDTQYF
TGTGCCAGCAGCGTAGAAGGGACTGGAGGGGATACGCAGTATTTT